These 8 T cell receptor beta chains were all obtained from the same sample, sequenced in a study of radiotherapy plus CTLA-4 blockade in lung cancer. The method was immunoSEQ multiplex PCR; TCRdb's version includes in-frame clones alone and lacks a portion of them. The sample lists 75,000 to 100,000 clones; approximately 75% were seen once. The source material was peripheral blood, sampled from a patient treated with radiotherapy plus ipilimumab. These TCRs come from a human donor with non-small cell lung cancer who had a partial response to radiotherapy plus ipilimumab. Some clones in this sample may be carry-over from other donors' samples.

The J gene is TRBJ1-2, the V gene TRBV19; 7 bases agree with TRBD1. CDR3 length: 14 residues. The V and J ends lost 6 bases and 5 bases, in that order; junction bases with no gene match: 9. Germline V gene sequence: CDR1 LNHDA, CDR2 SQIVND (reference sequence). CDR3 region: CASSEGGASYGYTF. The DNA for the CDR3 is TGTGCCAGTAGCGAAGGGGGCGCGTCATATGGCTACACCTTC.

This clone appeared once. The V call is TRBV11-2, the J call TRBJ2-3; perhaps TRBD1 as D (5 bases). The CDR3 is 16 amino acids. Per the germline V gene, CDR1 is SGHAT and CDR2 is FQNNGV. Deletions cut 0 bases from V and 0 bases from J, with 10 bases between. For the CDR3, the DNA is TGTGCCAGCAGCTTAGATCAGGGTTTAAGCACAGATACGCAGTATTTT. Translation gives CASSLDQGLSTDTQYF.

The chain couples TRBV18 to TRBJ2-2, with D possibly TRBD1 on 5 matching bases. Germline V lookup: CDR1 KGHSH, CDR2 LQKENI. The CDR3 loop spans 13 amino acids. V was clipped by 3 bases and J by 7 bases, with 9 bases between them. This CDR3 reads CASSPGRRGELFF. CDR3 DNA: TGTGCCAGCTCACCGGGGCGCCGCGGGGAGCTGTTTTTT.

The chain recombines TRBV5-8 with TRBJ1-1, with a tentative D call TRBD1 (6 bases). This CDR3 has 16 residues. The ends were cut back, 4 bases at V and 4 bases at J, with 20 bases in the middle. The V gene's germline CDR1 is SGHTS and CDR2 YDEGEE. CDR3: CASSQRTGRGGTEAFF. The CDR3 nucleotides are TGTGCCAGCAGCCAGAGAACAGGGCGGGGGGGCACTGAAGCTTTCTTT.

The J gene is TRBJ1-1, the V gene TRBV18, with TRBD1 matching 8 bases. The CDR3 contains 15 residues. With V trimmed by 2 bases and J by 4 bases, 6 bases remained unmatched. CDR1 and CDR2 (germline): KGHSH, LQKENI. The chain's CDR3 is CASSPGGQAPTEAFF. The DNA of the CDR3 is TGTGCCAGCTCACCAGGGGGACAGGCCCCCACTGAAGCTTTCTTT. Supplemented by reference TRBV18 and TRBJ1-1, the full variable domain reads NAGVMQNPRHLVRRRGQEARLRCSPMKGHSHVYWYRQLPEEGLKFMVYLQKENIIDESGMPKERFSAEFPKEGPSILRIQQVVRGDSAAYFCASSPGGQAPTEAFFGQGTRLTVV.

The chain combines TRBV6-5 with TRBJ1-6; D is perhaps TRBD1 (6 bases). Germline CDR1 reads MNHEY; CDR2 reads SVGAGI. The CDR3 loop spans 16 amino acids. The V end lost 0 bases, the J end lost 5 bases, and 11 bases lay between the germline ends. CDR3 in DNA: TGTGCCAGCAGTTACTCTAACAGGGTGGATAATTCACCCCTCCACTTT. Translated, it gives CASSYSNRVDNSPLHF.

Points on this clone: The same CDR3 arises from other DNA sequences in this sample as well. This chain links TRBV15 with TRBJ1-1; D gene ambiguous. V was pared by 5 bases and J by 1 base, with 8 bases between. The CDR3 has 13 amino acids. Germline CDR1 LNHNV, CDR2 YYDKDF (reference sequence). The CDR3 DNA reads as TGTGCCACCAGCGGGCAGCAGAACACTGAAGCTTTCTTT. This sequence encodes CATSGQQNTEAFF. The full variable domain, in which reference TRBV15 and TRBJ1-1 provide the parts outside the CDR3, is DAMVIQNPRYQVTQFGKPVTLSCSQTLNHNVMYWYQQKSSQAPKLLFHYYDKDFNNEADTPDNFQSRRPNTSFCFLDIRSPGLGDTAMYLCATSGQQNTEAFFGQGTRLTVV.

The rearrangement uses TRBV7-2 and TRBJ1-4; tentatively, D is TRBD1 (6 bases). CDR3 length: 18 residues. V was shortened by 1 base and J by 0 bases, with 15 bases between the two germline ends. Germline V gene data show CDR1 as SGHTA and CDR2 as FQGNSA. The CDR3 spells CASSLGLDSFATNEKLFF. CDR3 sequence (DNA): TGTGCCAGCAGCTTAGGGCTGGACAGCTTTGCAACTAATGAAAAACTGTTTTTT.